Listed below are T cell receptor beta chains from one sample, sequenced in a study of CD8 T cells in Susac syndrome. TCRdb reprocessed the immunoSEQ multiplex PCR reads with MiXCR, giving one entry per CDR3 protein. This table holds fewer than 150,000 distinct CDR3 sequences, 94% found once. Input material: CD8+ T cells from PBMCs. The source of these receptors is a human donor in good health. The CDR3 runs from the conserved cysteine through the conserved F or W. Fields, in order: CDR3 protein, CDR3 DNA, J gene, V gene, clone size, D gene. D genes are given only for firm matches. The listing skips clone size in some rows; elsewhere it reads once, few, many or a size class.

cdr3_aa: CASSLSNAGNYGYTF
cdr3_nt: TGTGCCAGCAGCTTATCAAACGCGGGGAACTATGGCTACACCTTC
j_call: TRBJ1-2
v_call: TRBV7-2
clone_size: -
d_call: -

cdr3_aa: CASSLPIGELFF
cdr3_nt: TGTGCCAGCAGCTTACCTATCGGGGAGCTGTTTTTT
j_call: TRBJ2-2
v_call: TRBV7-9
clone_size: -
d_call: -

cdr3_aa: CASSNGQVQTEAFF
cdr3_nt: TGTGCCAGCAGCAATGGACAGGTTCAGACTGAAGCTTTCTTT
j_call: TRBJ1-1
v_call: TRBV7-9
clone_size: -
d_call: TRBD1

cdr3_aa: CASSLGSSGYEQYF
cdr3_nt: TGTGCCAGCAGCTTGGGGTCATCAGGCTACGAGCAGTACTTC
j_call: TRBJ2-7
v_call: TRBV11-2
clone_size: -
d_call: -

cdr3_aa: CSVGTVELYEQYF
cdr3_nt: TGCAGCGTCGGGACCGTAGAACTCTACGAGCAGTACTTC
j_call: TRBJ2-7
v_call: TRBV29-1
clone_size: -
d_call: -

cdr3_aa: CASSPRTGGSYGYTF
cdr3_nt: TGCGCCAGCAGTCCGCGGACAGGGGGGAGCTATGGCTACACCTTC
j_call: TRBJ1-2
v_call: TRBV23-1
clone_size: -
d_call: TRBD1

cdr3_aa: CASSLASIHEQYF
cdr3_nt: TGTGCCAGCAGTTTGGCCAGTATCCACGAGCAGTACTTC
j_call: TRBJ2-7
v_call: TRBV27
clone_size: -
d_call: -

cdr3_aa: CASSWRAYNEQFF
cdr3_nt: TGTGCCAGCAGTTGGCGGGCTTACAATGAGCAGTTCTTC
j_call: TRBJ2-1
v_call: TRBV12-3/TRBV12-4
clone_size: -
d_call: -

cdr3_aa: CSGPPGLAGGGKFF
cdr3_nt: TGCAGTGGGCCCCCAGGACTAGCGGGAGGGGGAAAGTTCTTC
j_call: TRBJ2-1
v_call: TRBV20-1
clone_size: -
d_call: TRBD2

cdr3_aa: CSVLRGSNTGELFF
cdr3_nt: TGCAGCGTTCTGAGGGGTTCGAACACCGGGGAGCTGTTTTTT
j_call: TRBJ2-2
v_call: TRBV29-1
clone_size: -
d_call: -

cdr3_aa: CAWSRLAGRDTQYF
cdr3_nt: TGTGCCTGGAGTCGGCTAGCGGGAAGGGATACGCAGTATTTT
j_call: TRBJ2-3
v_call: TRBV30
clone_size: -
d_call: TRBD2

cdr3_aa: CASSPRGGTAYNEQFF
cdr3_nt: TGTGCCAGCAGCCCCAGAGGGGGGACGGCCTACAATGAGCAGTTCTTC
j_call: TRBJ2-1
v_call: TRBV7-9
clone_size: -
d_call: -

cdr3_aa: CASSLVGVQETQYF
cdr3_nt: TGTGCCAGCAGTTTAGTCGGGGTCCAGGAGACCCAGTACTTC
j_call: TRBJ2-5
v_call: TRBV12-3/TRBV12-4
clone_size: -
d_call: -

cdr3_aa: CASSFYEGYEQYF
cdr3_nt: TGTGCCAGCAGTTTCTACGAAGGCTACGAGCAGTACTTC
j_call: TRBJ2-7
v_call: TRBV27
clone_size: -
d_call: -

cdr3_aa: CASSESGQGYTDTQYF
cdr3_nt: TGTGCCAGCAGCGAATCGGGACAGGGCTACACAGATACGCAGTATTTT
j_call: TRBJ2-3
v_call: TRBV7-9
clone_size: once
d_call: TRBD1

cdr3_aa: CASRLLGGPEAFF
cdr3_nt: TGTGCCAGCAGGCTCTTGGGGGGACCTGAAGCTTTCTTT
j_call: TRBJ1-1
v_call: TRBV28
clone_size: -
d_call: -

cdr3_aa: CAWSGGPGLQPQHF
cdr3_nt: TGTGCCTGGAGTGGGGGACCAGGGCTTCAGCCCCAGCATTTT
j_call: TRBJ1-5
v_call: TRBV30
clone_size: -
d_call: -

cdr3_aa: CASSVSSSYEQYF
cdr3_nt: TGTGCCAGCAGTGTAAGCTCCTCCTACGAGCAGTACTTC
j_call: TRBJ2-7
v_call: TRBV2
clone_size: -
d_call: -

cdr3_aa: CASSLSPPSEQYF
cdr3_nt: TGTGCCAGCAGTTTATCTCCCCCCTCCGAGCAGTACTTC
j_call: TRBJ2-7
v_call: TRBV12-3/TRBV12-4
clone_size: -
d_call: -

cdr3_aa: CSAVQGNQPQHF
cdr3_nt: TGCAGTGCGGTACAGGGGAATCAGCCCCAGCATTTT
j_call: TRBJ1-5
v_call: TRBV20-1
clone_size: -
d_call: TRBD1

cdr3_aa: CAWSVVLAGGYEQYF
cdr3_nt: TGTGCCTGGAGTGTAGTGCTAGCGGGAGGATACGAGCAGTACTTC
j_call: TRBJ2-7
v_call: TRBV30
clone_size: -
d_call: TRBD2

cdr3_aa: CASILNPGQGINEQFF
cdr3_nt: TGTGCCAGCATTTTAAACCCGGGACAGGGAATCAATGAGCAGTTCTTC
j_call: TRBJ2-1
v_call: TRBV28
clone_size: -
d_call: TRBD1

cdr3_aa: CSVDDRASELQETQYF
cdr3_nt: TGCAGCGTTGATGATCGGGCTAGCGAACTCCAAGAGACCCAGTACTTC
j_call: TRBJ2-5
v_call: TRBV29-1
clone_size: -
d_call: -

cdr3_aa: CASSLWEYEQYF
cdr3_nt: TGTGCCAGCAGCTTATGGGAGTACGAGCAGTACTTC
j_call: TRBJ2-7
v_call: TRBV7-9
clone_size: -
d_call: -

cdr3_aa: CASSPLAGVSEQYF
cdr3_nt: TGTGCCAGCAGTCCCTTAGCGGGAGTTAGCGAGCAGTACTTC
j_call: TRBJ2-7
v_call: TRBV6-5
clone_size: once
d_call: TRBD2

cdr3_aa: CASRRGIAGRSYEQYF
cdr3_nt: TGTGCCAGCAGGCGTGGCATAGCGGGGCGGTCCTACGAGCAGTACTTC
j_call: TRBJ2-7
v_call: TRBV27
clone_size: -
d_call: TRBD2

cdr3_aa: CASSLGRGPNFNEQFF
cdr3_nt: TGTGCCAGCAGCTTAGGGCGGGGACCAAACTTCAATGAGCAGTTCTTC
j_call: TRBJ2-1
v_call: TRBV7-2
clone_size: -
d_call: -

cdr3_aa: CASSVDTPSGWQEGDEQFF
cdr3_nt: TGTGCCAGCAGCGTAGATACCCCCTCCGGGTGGCAGGAGGGCGATGAGCAGTTCTTC
j_call: TRBJ2-1
v_call: TRBV9
clone_size: -
d_call: -

cdr3_aa: CASSSRVGEKLFF
cdr3_nt: TGTGCCAGCAGCTCGAGGGTGGGGGAAAAACTGTTTTTT
j_call: TRBJ1-4
v_call: TRBV13
clone_size: once
d_call: -

cdr3_aa: CASTIWPAIYGYTF
cdr3_nt: TGTGCCAGCACCATCTGGCCGGCCATATATGGCTACACCTTC
j_call: TRBJ1-2
v_call: TRBV7-9
clone_size: once
d_call: -

cdr3_aa: CSATELAAGELFF
cdr3_nt: TGCAGTGCTACCGAACTAGCGGCCGGGGAGCTGTTTTTT
j_call: TRBJ2-2
v_call: TRBV20-1
clone_size: once
d_call: TRBD2

cdr3_aa: CASSLGLAGAYNEQFF
cdr3_nt: TGTGCCAGCAGCTTAGGACTAGCGGGGGCCTACAATGAGCAGTTCTTC
j_call: TRBJ2-1
v_call: TRBV7-2
clone_size: few
d_call: TRBD2

cdr3_aa: CATSPTRFFSGYEQYF
cdr3_nt: TGTGCCACCAGCCCCACCAGGTTTTTTAGCGGCTACGAGCAGTACTTC
j_call: TRBJ2-7
v_call: TRBV15
clone_size: -
d_call: -

cdr3_aa: CASSQDHAGVGQFF
cdr3_nt: TGCGCCAGCAGCCAAGATCATGCGGGAGTGGGGCAGTTCTTC
j_call: TRBJ2-1
v_call: TRBV4-3
clone_size: -
d_call: TRBD2

cdr3_aa: CSARARNRHSYEQYF
cdr3_nt: TGCAGTGCTAGAGCCCGAAACAGGCACTCCTACGAGCAGTACTTC
j_call: TRBJ2-7
v_call: TRBV20-1
clone_size: -
d_call: -

cdr3_aa: CASSPELAEWGNEQFF
cdr3_nt: TGTGCCAGCAGCCCTGAGTTAGCGGAGTGGGGCAATGAGCAGTTCTTC
j_call: TRBJ2-1
v_call: TRBV9
clone_size: -
d_call: -

cdr3_aa: CASTLSGEGYGYTF
cdr3_nt: TGTGCCAGCACCTTATCCGGGGAGGGGTATGGCTACACCTTC
j_call: TRBJ1-2
v_call: TRBV11-2
clone_size: -
d_call: -

cdr3_aa: CASSLSGDRLNTEAFF
cdr3_nt: TGTGCCAGCAGTTTATCGGGGGACAGGTTGAACACTGAAGCTTTCTTT
j_call: TRBJ1-1
v_call: TRBV27
clone_size: -
d_call: TRBD1

cdr3_aa: CASSVASGRTYNEQFF
cdr3_nt: TGTGCCAGCAGCGTAGCCAGCGGGAGGACCTACAATGAGCAGTTCTTC
j_call: TRBJ2-1
v_call: TRBV9
clone_size: -
d_call: TRBD2

cdr3_aa: CASSSILSSFDTQYF
cdr3_nt: TGTGCCAGCAGTTCTATCCTATCCTCCTTTGATACGCAGTATTTT
j_call: TRBJ2-3
v_call: TRBV27
clone_size: -
d_call: -

cdr3_aa: CASSEGGSGANVLTF
cdr3_nt: TGTGCCAGCAGCGAGGGGGGCTCTGGGGCCAACGTCCTGACTTTC
j_call: TRBJ2-6
v_call: TRBV9
clone_size: -
d_call: -

cdr3_aa: CASSLNGYYEQYF
cdr3_nt: TGTGCCAGCAGCTTAAACGGGTACTACGAGCAGTACTTC
j_call: TRBJ2-7
v_call: TRBV7-6
clone_size: once
d_call: -

cdr3_aa: CASSLAGVTYNEQFF
cdr3_nt: TGTGCCAGCAGCTTAGCGGGAGTCACGTACAATGAGCAGTTCTTC
j_call: TRBJ2-1
v_call: TRBV13
clone_size: -
d_call: -

cdr3_aa: CASSYSNYNEQFF
cdr3_nt: TGTGCCAGCAGTTACTCGAATTACAATGAGCAGTTCTTC
j_call: TRBJ2-1
v_call: TRBV6-5
clone_size: -
d_call: -

cdr3_aa: CASSQTGGREQYF
cdr3_nt: TGTGCCAGCAGCCAGACGGGAGGGAGGGAGCAGTACTTC
j_call: TRBJ2-7
v_call: TRBV14
clone_size: -
d_call: TRBD2

cdr3_aa: CASSGLAGTDTQYF
cdr3_nt: TGTGCCAGCTCCGGACTAGCGGGAACAGATACGCAGTATTTT
j_call: TRBJ2-3
v_call: TRBV25-1
clone_size: few
d_call: TRBD2

cdr3_aa: CSASVSPGNTIYF
cdr3_nt: TGCAGTGCTAGTGTCTCTCCGGGAAACACCATATATTTT
j_call: TRBJ1-3
v_call: TRBV20-1
clone_size: -
d_call: -

cdr3_aa: CASSLAWDTSYNEQFF
cdr3_nt: TGTGCCAGCAGCTTGGCTTGGGACACCTCCTACAATGAGCAGTTCTTC
j_call: TRBJ2-1
v_call: TRBV5-4
clone_size: -
d_call: -

cdr3_aa: CASSVAGASGNTIYF
cdr3_nt: TGTGCCAGCAGCGTAGCCGGGGCCAGCGGAAACACCATATATTTT
j_call: TRBJ1-3
v_call: TRBV9
clone_size: -
d_call: -

cdr3_aa: CASSVRDRGSYEQYF
cdr3_nt: TGTGCCAGCAGTGTCCGGGACAGGGGCTCCTACGAGCAGTACTTC
j_call: TRBJ2-7
v_call: TRBV12-3/TRBV12-4
clone_size: once
d_call: TRBD1

cdr3_aa: CASSFGGRGYEQYF
cdr3_nt: TGTGCCAGCAGTTTCGGGGGCAGGGGCTACGAGCAGTACTTC
j_call: TRBJ2-7
v_call: TRBV28
clone_size: -
d_call: -

cdr3_aa: CASSLSGQPTYEQYF
cdr3_nt: TGTGCCAGCAGTTTATCGGGACAGCCAACCTACGAGCAGTACTTC
j_call: TRBJ2-7
v_call: TRBV27
clone_size: -
d_call: TRBD1

cdr3_aa: CASSTLYTDTQYF
cdr3_nt: TGTGCCAGCAGCACCCTATACACAGATACGCAGTATTTT
j_call: TRBJ2-3
v_call: TRBV7-6
clone_size: -
d_call: -

cdr3_aa: CASSLWVGRGSDTQYF
cdr3_nt: TGTGCCAGCAGTTTATGGGTGGGTCGAGGGTCAGATACGCAGTATTTT
j_call: TRBJ2-3
v_call: TRBV27
clone_size: -
d_call: -